A single sample is the source of the 27 T cell receptor beta chains below, sequenced in a study of blood T cell repertoires in COVID-19. Produced via immunoSEQ multiplex PCR; TCRdb's table is partial and in-frame only. The table lists approximately 160,000 clones, approximately 80% of them singletons. Sequenced material: PBMCs or T cells enriched from blood (not recorded which). Receptor source: a man in his forties who had recovered from COVID-19.

The V and J genes are TRBV23-1 and TRBJ2-2; D unresolved. TRBV23-1 is an ORF, with its function uncertain. CDR3 length equals 14 residues. V lost 7 bases to trimming and J lost 1 base, with 10 bases between them. The CDR3 DNA is TGCGCCAGCATCCCCGCGGTGAACACCGGGGAGCTGTTTTTT. This gives the protein CASIPAVNTGELFF.

The genes are TRBV19 and TRBJ1-1; 9 bases map to TRBD1. Germline V lookup: CDR1 LNHDA, CDR2 SQIVND (reference sequence). The CDR3 contains 16 residues. The junction had 8 bases not matched to a gene; V was cut back by 5 bases and J by 1 base. CDR3 DNA: TGTGCCAGTAGTCTTTGGGGACAGGGTCGGAACACTGAAGCTTTCTTT. It translates to CASSLWGQGRNTEAFF.

The J gene is TRBJ2-5, the V gene TRBV10-1; D is possibly TRBD2 (6 bases). This CDR3 has 12 amino acids. The V gene's germline CDR1 is WNHNN and CDR2 SYGVQD (reference sequence). Trimming pared 6 bases from V and 2 bases from J, leaving 7 bases between. CDR3: CASSGSQETQYF. The DNA of the CDR3 is TGCGCCAGCAGCGGGAGTCAAGAGACCCAGTACTTC.

This clone was seen a few times. This rearrangement joins TRBV7-2 to TRBJ1-3; D not certain. Trimming cost V 1 base and J 1 base, with 8 bases left between them. The germline CDR1 and CDR2 sequences are SGHTA and FQGNSA. The length of the CDR3 is 15 residues. Here the CDR3 DNA reads TGTGCCAGCAGCTTAGTGGGCGGGTCTGGAAACACCATATATTTT. Protein: CASSLVGGSGNTIYF.

This chain joins TRBV11-3 and TRBJ2-2; D gene uncertain. The length of the CDR3 is 15 residues. From germline, CDR1 is SGHNT and CDR2 YENEEA. The ends were cut back, 5 bases at V and 1 base at J, with 11 bases in the middle. CDR3 nucleotides: TGTGCCAGCAGCCCGGGTTGGAAGAACACCGGGGAGCTGTTTTTT. The encoded protein is CASSPGWKNTGELFF.

CDR3 residues: CASSPRARIYYGYTF. For the CDR3, the DNA is TGTGCCAGCTCACCACGCGCCAGGATATACTATGGCTACACCTTC. V usage is TRBV18 and J usage is TRBJ1-2; no clear D. Trimming left V 1 base short and J 3 bases short, with 12 bases between. Per germline, CDR1 KGHSH and CDR2 LQKENI. The CDR3 consists of 15 residues. Full variable domain (rest looked up from reference TRBV18 and TRBJ1-2): NAGVMQNPRHLVRRRGQEARLRCSPMKGHSHVYWYRQLPEEGLKFMVYLQKENIIDESGMPKERFSAEFPKEGPSILRIQQVVRGDSAAYFCASSPRARIYYGYTFGSGTRLTVV.

The rearrangement uses TRBV19 and TRBJ2-3, with 10 bases aligning to TRBD2. In germline, CDR1 is LNHDA, CDR2 SQIVND (reference sequence). The CDR3 consists of 17 residues. J gave up 1 base and V 3 bases, and 7 bases lay outside the gene matches. CDR3 in amino acids: CASSILWTSGRTDTQYF. CDR3 sequence (DNA): TGTGCCAGTAGTATCCTCTGGACTAGCGGACGCACAGATACGCAGTATTTT. The complete variable domain, with remaining parts taken from reference TRBV19 and TRBJ2-3, reads DGGITQSPKYLFRKEGQNVTLSCEQNLNHDAMYWYRQDPGQGLRLIYYSQIVNDFQKGDIAEGYSVSREKKESFPLTVTSAQKNPTAFYLCASSILWTSGRTDTQYFGPGTRLTVL.

This clone came up once. The V and J genes are TRBV24-1 and TRBJ2-2; TRBD1 matches 11 bases. CDR1 and CDR2 (germline): KGHDR, SFDVKD. The junction had 1 base not matched to a gene; V was cut back by 4 bases and J by 4 bases. This CDR3 has 15 residues. CDR3 sequence reads: CATSEGTGGTGELFF. The CDR3 nucleotides read TGTGCCACCAGTGAGGGGACAGGGGGCACCGGGGAGCTGTTTTTT.

The V gene is TRBV14, the J gene TRBJ1-3, with TRBD1 matching over 8 bases. CDR3 length equals 14 residues. Germline values: CDR1 SGHDN, CDR2 FVKESK. The trim removed 8 bases at V and 4 bases at J, leaving 7 bases unmatched. CDR3 residues: CASSPGGLGNTIYF. The CDR3 nucleotides are TGTGCCAGCTCCCCAGGGGGCTTAGGAAACACCATATATTTT. Looking up the rest from reference TRBV14 and TRBJ1-3 gives the full variable domain: EAGVTQFPSHSVIEKGQTVTLRCDPISGHDNLYWYRRVMGKEIKFLLHFVKESKQDESGMPNNRFLAERTGGTYSTLKVQPAELEDSGVYFCASSPGGLGNTIYFGEGSWLTVV.

The genes are TRBV5-1 and TRBJ1-3; D gene uncertain. CDR3 length equals 14 residues. Germline CDR1 reads SGHRS; CDR2 reads YFSETQ. Trimming stripped 5 bases from V and 0 bases from J, with 9 bases between. CDR3 sequence: CASSPSSSGNTIYF. In DNA, the CDR3 is TGCGCCAGCAGTCCCTCTTCCTCTGGAAACACCATATATTTT.

This clone was observed a handful of times. The rearrangement links TRBV24-1 to TRBJ1-2, with TRBD1 identical over 8 bases. Germline CDR1 and CDR2: KGHDR and SFDVKD. The CDR3 covers 14 residues. With 4 bases clipped from V and 6 bases from J, the junction kept 6 bases outside the gene matches. The chain's CDR3 is CATSESAGGDGYTF. The CDR3 nucleotides read TGTGCCACCAGTGAATCGGCAGGGGGCGATGGCTACACCTTC.

The chain joins TRBV2 to TRBJ1-4, with 7 nucleotides matching TRBD1. This CDR3 spans 16 amino acids. Losses at the gene ends were 11 bases for V and 7 bases for J; bases not matched to a gene: 19. Germline assignment: CDR1 SNHLY and CDR2 FYNNEI. CDR3: CAGASLSGGGGEKLFF. CDR3 nucleotide sequence: TGTGCCGGAGCATCCCTTTCAGGGGGAGGAGGTGAAAAACTGTTTTTT.

The rearrangement joins TRBV7-2 to TRBJ2-5; 11 bases align to TRBD2. Germline lookup yields CDR1 SGHTA and CDR2 FQGNSA. Losses at the gene ends were 5 bases for V and 4 bases for J; bases not matched to a gene: 3. This CDR3 has 14 amino acids. In DNA form, the CDR3 reads TGTGCCAGCAGCCTTACTAGCGGGGGAGAGACCCAGTACTTC. Translating gives CASSLTSGGETQYF.

V and J are TRBV28 and TRBJ2-7, with D possibly TRBD1 on 6 matching bases. The germline V and J ends were trimmed by 6 bases and 2 bases, with 20 bases remaining between them. CDR3 size: 16 residues. Looked up from germline, CDR1 is MDHEN and CDR2 is SYDVKM. Here the CDR3 reads CASRDPDSPSPYEQYV. As DNA, the CDR3 is TGTGCCAGCAGGGACCCGGACAGCCCGTCGCCCTACGAGCAGTACGTC.

The chain couples TRBV13 to TRBJ2-4, with D tentatively TRBD2 (6 bases). The germline V and J ends were trimmed by 0 bases and 0 bases, with 15 bases remaining between them. Germline CDR1 PRHDT, CDR2 FYEKMQ (reference sequence). This CDR3 contains 18 residues. CDR3 sequence: CASSLGRGRRLAKNIQYF. CDR3 sequence (DNA): TGTGCCAGCAGCTTAGGCCGTGGGAGGAGATTAGCCAAAAACATTCAGTACTTC.

The CDR3 loop reads CASTRTQGASTDTQYF. In nucleotides, the CDR3 is TGTGCCAGCACCCGGACCCAGGGGGCTAGCACAGATACGCAGTATTTT. The chain couples TRBV13 to TRBJ2-3, with 8 bases lining up with TRBD1. CDR1 is PRHDT, CDR2 FYEKMQ, per germline (reference sequence). Trimming at V came to 7 bases and at J to 0 bases, leaving 9 bases not matched to a gene. This CDR3 comprises 16 residues.

The rearrangement uses TRBV6-5 and TRBJ1-6; D not certain. The CDR3 loop spans 16 amino acids. CDR1 and CDR2 from the germline V gene are MNHEY and SVGAGI. V was clipped by 0 bases and J by 9 bases, with 15 bases between them. The CDR3 DNA is TGTGCCAGCAGTTACTCTAGACTCTTCGAGGGTTCACCCCTCCACTTT. Translated: CASSYSRLFEGSPLHF.

The chain joins TRBV30 to TRBJ1-1, with D uncertain. V was cut by 3 bases and J by 2 bases, with 7 bases left in between. Germline loops: CDR1 GTSNPN, CDR2 SVGIG (reference sequence). The CDR3 totals 12 residues. The CDR3 DNA sequence: TGTGCCTGGAGGGGGAGAAACACTGAAGCTTTCTTT. Amino acid sequence: CAWRGRNTEAFF.

This chain joins TRBV5-4 and TRBJ1-3, with TRBD1 matching 9 bases. CDR3 length equals 16 residues. Per germline, CDR1 SGHNT and CDR2 YYREEE (reference sequence). V shed 5 bases and J 0 bases; nucleotides not matched to a gene: 6. DNA of the CDR3: TGTGCCAGCAGTTTAGGACAGGGGATCTCTGGAAACACCATATATTTT. Its translation: CASSLGQGISGNTIYF.

This clone has just a few counts. This chain joins TRBV6-4 and TRBJ2-6; a weak D match, TRBD1 (5 bases). Trimming stripped 6 bases from V and 2 bases from J, with 8 bases between. The CDR3 loop spans 14 amino acids. CDR1 and CDR2 from the germline V gene are MRHNA and SNTAGT. The CDR3 sequence is CASRETAGANVLTF. DNA for the CDR3: TGTGCCAGCAGGGAGACAGCTGGGGCCAACGTCCTGACTTTC.

Regarding this clone: Its ends do not fully match the called genes, so a read error is possible. The CDR3 DNA follows: TGTGCCAGCAGAGAAGGACAGGGGGCTGGAAACACCATATATTTT. Translating it yields CASREGQGAGNTIYF. V gene TRBV6-1 combines with J gene TRBJ1-3; 10 bases map to TRBD1. The V gene's germline CDR1 is MNHNS and CDR2 SASEGT. CDR3 length: 15 amino acids.

The V call is TRBV27, the J call TRBJ2-7, with 7 bases identical to TRBD1. The CDR3 totals 13 residues. CDR1 and CDR2 from the germline V gene are MNHEY and SMNVEV (reference sequence). J was trimmed by 2 bases and V by 5 bases; bases with no gene match: 3. The DNA of the CDR3 is TGTGCCAGCAGTCAGGGGGTACCCTACGAGCAGTACGTC. Its protein is CASSQGVPYEQYV.

This sequence joins TRBV11-2 and TRBJ2-7, with a tentative D call TRBD2 (6 bases). The CDR3 contains 14 residues. Germline CDR1 and CDR2: SGHAT and FQNNGV. V was clipped by 5 bases and J by 0 bases, with 11 bases between them. The CDR3 sequence: CASSPRLVSYEQYF. The CDR3 DNA follows: TGTGCCAGCAGCCCACGACTAGTCTCCTACGAGCAGTACTTC.

The V and J genes are TRBV10-3 and TRBJ1-2; D gene uncertain. CDR3 length: 14 residues. Per the germline V gene, CDR1 is ENHRY and CDR2 is SYGVKD. V was cut by 1 base and J by 0 bases, with 6 bases left in between. CDR3: CAISEYSTNYGYTF. In DNA form, the CDR3 reads TGTGCCATCAGTGAGTACAGTACTAACTATGGCTACACCTTC.

The chain carries TRBV27 and TRBJ1-2, with 7 bases matching TRBD1. The CDR3 runs to 16 residues. Germline values: CDR1 MNHEY, CDR2 SMNVEV (reference sequence). J lost 2 bases, V lost 0 bases, and 6 bases had no gene match. CDR3 sequence: CASSLSPDRVNYGYTF. The DNA of the CDR3 is TGTGCCAGCAGTTTATCGCCCGACAGGGTGAACTATGGCTACACCTTC.

This clone was picked up one time. The chain joins TRBV9 to TRBJ1-1, with D hard to call. Deletions cut 6 bases from V and 5 bases from J, with 14 bases between. Germline V gene sequence: CDR1 SGDLS, CDR2 YYNGEE. This CDR3 has 13 residues. This chain's CDR3 is CASTGLTGTEAFF. The CDR3 DNA is TGTGCCAGCACCGGCTTGACTGGGACTGAAGCTTTCTTT.

CDR3 coding DNA: TGTGCCAGCAGCTTAGAGACAGACACTGAAGCTTTCTTT. Encoded protein: CASSLETDTEAFF. This chain links TRBV11-3 with TRBJ1-1, with D perhaps matching TRBD1 (5 bases). This CDR3 comprises 13 residues. Germline loops: CDR1 SGHNT, CDR2 YENEEA. Trimming cost V 0 bases and J 3 bases, with 5 bases left between them.